Sequencing of this T cell receptor beta chain was carried out in a study of blood T cell repertoires in COVID-19. The CDR3 totals 15 residues. Germline trimming cut 6 bases from V and 4 bases from J; bases unmatched to any gene: 7. Germline values: CDR1 SNHLY, CDR2 FYNNEI. Produced via immunoSEQ multiplex PCR; TCRdb's table is partial and in-frame only. The sample carries around 270,000 clones, more than 65% recorded once. This TCR was recovered from a person between 65 and 79 years old with COVID-19, enrolled during active disease. This chain joins TRBV2 and TRBJ1-2, with 11 bases identical to TRBD1. What was sequenced was peripheral blood. DNA of the CDR3: TGTGCCAGCAGCCCTCGGACAGGGGGCAGCTATGGCTACACCTTC. Amino acid sequence: CASSPRTGGSYGYTF.